The table lists the clone carrying this TCR beta chain with a count of one. This record belongs to a study of blood T cell repertoires in COVID-19. About the research overall: Sample material is recorded as cDNA or gDNA derived from T cells, B-cell-depleted T cells, or PBMCs.

There are 14 residues in the CDR3. The junction had 4 bases not matched to a gene; V was cut back by 4 bases and J by 8 bases. Germline-derived CDR1 and CDR2 are SGHRS and YFSETQ. Sequencing was performed with immunoSEQ multiplex PCR; in TCRdb, only in-frame clones are kept and a portion is missing. This table has approximately 250,000 clones, about 87% appearing once. This TCR was sampled from a human donor in a cohort sampled during active COVID-19. The sequenced sample was peripheral blood. This rearrangement joins TRBV5-1 to TRBJ1-6; 9 bases line up with TRBD1. CDR3 coding DNA: TGCGCCAGCAGCGGAAGGACAGGGGATTCACCCCTCCACTTT. Translation gives CASSGRTGDSPLHF.